The rows below give T cell receptor beta chains drawn from one sample of a study of long-term antiretroviral therapy in people with HIV. Clones were read by immunoSEQ multiplex PCR, and TCRdb kept only the in-frame ones, dropping some. Here the sample spans approximately 26,000 clones, 79% being singletons. This sample comprised unsorted PBMCs, obtained 1.2 years after starting antiretroviral therapy. The receptor source for this set is a woman between 35 and 50 years old with HIV. The CDR3 runs from the conserved cysteine through the conserved F or W. A D gene is named only where the DNA matches it firmly. Clone size is not always given. Where it is, it says once, few, many or a class for expanded clones.

cdr3_length	clone_size	d_call	v_call	j_call	cdr3_aa	cdr3_nt
17	NA	TRBD2	TRBV12-5	TRBJ2-2	CASRGAGGRSDTGELFF	TGTGCTAGTCGAGGAGCGGGAGGGCGGTCGGACACCGGGGAGCTGTTTTTT
17	NA	TRBD1	TRBV19	TRBJ2-3	CASLKQGSLFSPDTQYF	TGTGCCAGTTTGAAACAGGGGTCATTATTCTCACCAGATACGCAGTATTTT
12	NA	NA	TRBV7-8	TRBJ1-2	CASSLALRDYTF	TGTGCCAGCAGCTTAGCGCTAAGGGACTACACCTTC
15	NA	NA	TRBV29-1	TRBJ2-5	CSVELVADIQETQYF	TGCAGCGTTGAGTTGGTAGCGGATATCCAAGAGACCCAGTACTTC
14	once	TRBD1	TRBV5-1	TRBJ1-1	CASSDTGGTTEAFF	TGCGCCAGCAGCGATACAGGGGGCACCACTGAAGCTTTCTTT
12	NA	NA	TRBV5-4	TRBJ2-7	CASSTTGSEQYF	TGTGCCAGCAGCACGACAGGCTCCGAGCAGTACTTC
16	once	TRBD1	TRBV4-2	TRBJ2-2	CASSNPRTGDTGELFF	TGTGCCAGCAGCAATCCCCGGACAGGGGACACCGGGGAGCTGTTTTTT
16	NA	NA	TRBV18	TRBJ1-1	CASSPPNREFGTEAFF	TGTGCCAGCTCACCGCCGAACAGGGAGTTTGGCACTGAAGCTTTCTTT
14	NA	NA	TRBV7-2	TRBJ2-5	CASSRGQQQETQYF	TGTGCCAGCAGCCGCGGACAGCAACAAGAGACCCAGTACTTC
16	NA	NA	TRBV7-8	TRBJ2-7	CASSLAAWGGSYEQYF	TGTGCCAGCAGCTTAGCGGCCTGGGGCGGATCCTACGAGCAGTACTTC
11	NA	NA	TRBV7-8	TRBJ1-1	CASSRGTEAFF	TGTGCCAGCAGCCGGGGAACTGAAGCTTTCTTT
17	NA	NA	TRBV4-1	TRBJ2-1	CASSQGEASSSYNEQFF	TGCGCCAGCAGCCAAGGCGAAGCGAGTAGCTCCTACAATGAGCAGTTCTTC
14	NA	NA	TRBV18	TRBJ1-1	CASSPGRGGTEAFF	TGTGCCAGCTCACCGGGGAGGGGAGGCACTGAAGCTTTCTTT
11	NA	NA	TRBV9	TRBJ2-2	CASSVAGELFF	TGTGCCAGCAGCGTAGCCGGGGAGCTGTTTTTT
13	NA	NA	TRBV19	TRBJ1-1	CASINRPNTEAFF	TGTGCCAGTATCAACAGGCCAAACACTGAAGCTTTCTTT
15	NA	NA	TRBV6-5	TRBJ2-2	CASSYQVQPPGELFF	TGTGCCAGCAGTTACCAGGTCCAGCCACCCGGGGAGCTGTTTTTT
13	NA	NA	TRBV7-9	TRBJ1-1	CASSFDSNTEAFF	TGTGCCAGCAGCTTTGACAGTAACACTGAAGCTTTCTTT
15	NA	TRBD2	TRBV5-1	TRBJ2-5	CASSLGGTSEETQYF	TGCGCCAGCAGCTTGGGGGGGACTAGCGAAGAGACCCAGTACTTC
15	NA	TRBD1	TRBV18	TRBJ2-3	CASSPGTGSTDTQYF	TGTGCCAGCTCCCCCGGGACAGGAAGCACAGATACGCAGTATTTT
17	NA	TRBD1	TRBV11-2	TRBJ2-7	CASSPPRGQDISYEQYF	TGTGCCAGCAGCCCGCCACGGGGACAGGACATCTCCTACGAGCAGTACTTC
14	NA	NA	TRBV9	TRBJ1-4	CASSNAWGNEKLFF	TGTGCCAGCAGCAATGCATGGGGAAATGAAAAACTGTTTTTT
14	NA	NA	TRBV27	TRBJ2-7	CASSLTGLTYEQYF	TGTGCCAGCAGTTTAACTGGACTAACCTACGAGCAGTACTTC
14	few	NA	TRBV7-2	TRBJ1-2	CASSLPTGNYGYTF	TGTGCCAGCAGCTTACCTACAGGCAACTATGGCTACACCTTC
14	few	NA	TRBV4-3	TRBJ1-1	CASSQVRDTTEAFF	TGCGCCAGCAGCCAAGTCCGGGACACCACTGAAGCTTTCTTT
17	NA	TRBD2	TRBV2	TRBJ2-1	CASSGPELAGAPNEQFF	TGTGCCAGCAGTGGCCCCGAACTAGCGGGAGCCCCCAATGAGCAGTTCTTC
13	NA	NA	TRBV6-5	TRBJ1-5	CASSATGNQPQHF	TGTGCCAGCAGCGCCACTGGCAATCAGCCCCAGCATTTT
15	NA	TRBD2	TRBV2	TRBJ2-1	CASSEWLADYNEQFF	TGTGCCAGCAGTGAATGGCTAGCGGATTACAATGAGCAGTTCTTC
14	NA	NA	TRBV7-2	TRBJ1-1	CASSALQGNTEAFF	TGTGCCAGCAGCGCGCTACAGGGGAACACTGAAGCTTTCTTT
13	NA	NA	TRBV11-2	TRBJ1-5	CASSLEVEQPQHF	TGTGCCAGCAGCTTAGAAGTGGAGCAGCCCCAGCATTTT
15	NA	NA	TRBV7-6	TRBJ1-5	CASSLRGTGNQPQHF	TGTGCCAGCAGCTTGCGAGGGACGGGCAATCAGCCCCAGCATTTT
16	NA	NA	TRBV7-6	TRBJ2-7	CASSLGGGGPGYEQYF	TGTGCCAGCAGCTTAGGAGGGGGGGGGCCGGGCTACGAGCAGTACTTC
15	NA	NA	TRBV2	TRBJ2-7	CASSDPTRSSYEQYF	TGTGCCAGCAGTGACCCTACCCGTAGCTCCTACGAGCAGTACTTC
15	few	TRBD1	TRBV2	TRBJ2-7	CASNNPGGPTYEQYF	TGTGCCAGCAACAACCCAGGGGGCCCAACCTACGAGCAGTACTTC
15	NA	NA	TRBV19	TRBJ2-7	CASSIVRSSSYEQYF	TGTGCCAGTAGTATAGTTCGGTCCTCCTCCTACGAGCAGTACTTC
15	NA	NA	TRBV29-1	TRBJ2-7	CSVEGGAAYLGEQYF	TGCAGCGTTGAAGGCGGGGCAGCCTATCTTGGGGAGCAGTACTTC
14	NA	NA	TRBV5-1	TRBJ2-3	CASSLSSSTDTQYF	TGCGCCAGCAGCTTGTCCTCTAGCACAGATACGCAGTATTTT
16	NA	TRBD2	TRBV11-2	TRBJ2-7	CASSVGTSGSWYEQYF	TGTGCCAGCAGCGTGGGGACTAGCGGGAGTTGGTACGAGCAGTACTTC
15	NA	NA	TRBV9	TRBJ2-3	CASSVGGASTDTQYF	TGTGCCAGCAGCGTAGGCGGTGCTAGCACAGATACGCAGTATTTT
17	NA	TRBD2	TRBV23-1	TRBJ2-1	CASSLGASGSNDNEQFF	TGCGCCAGCAGTCTAGGTGCTAGCGGGAGTAACGACAATGAGCAGTTCTTC
16	NA	TRBD1	TRBV30	TRBJ1-4	CAWSPQGILGNEKLFF	TGTGCCTGGAGTCCACAGGGGATCTTGGGTAATGAAAAACTGTTTTTT
18	NA	TRBD1	TRBV9	TRBJ1-6	CASSAGGTAILNNSPLHF	TGTGCCAGCAGCGCCGGCGGGACAGCCATTCTTAATAATTCACCCCTCCACTTT
17	NA	TRBD2	TRBV5-5	TRBJ2-3	CASSRTLAGGAQTTQYF	TGTGCCAGCAGCCGAACTTTAGCGGGAGGGGCGCAAACTACGCAGTATTTT
12	NA	NA	TRBV5-1	TRBJ1-1	CASRQLNTEAFF	TGCGCCAGCAGACAGTTGAACACTGAAGCTTTCTTT
15	once	NA	TRBV14	TRBJ2-7	CASSQATGFAYEQYF	TGTGCCAGCAGCCAAGCCACAGGGTTCGCCTACGAGCAGTACTTC
16	NA	TRBD2	TRBV6-6	TRBJ2-3	CASRHIGGGDTDTQYF	TGTGCCAGCAGGCACATCGGCGGGGGAGACACAGATACGCAGTATTTT
13	NA	TRBD1	TRBV5-6	TRBJ2-5	CASSFTGGETQYF	TGTGCCAGCAGCTTTACAGGGGGAGAGACCCAGTACTTC
14	NA	NA	TRBV4-2	TRBJ2-2	CASSQQLNTGELFF	TGTGCCAGCAGCCAACAATTGAACACCGGGGAGCTGTTTTTT
15	NA	TRBD1	TRBV5-1	TRBJ2-1	CASSSTGTGYNEQFF	TGCGCCAGCAGCTCAACCGGGACAGGGTACAATGAGCAGTTCTTC